This T cell receptor beta chain was sequenced for a study of monozygotic twins with inflammatory bowel disease. As concerns this clonotype: As yet, its antigen is unknown.

The germline V gene encodes CDR1 SGHTA and CDR2 FQGNSA. CDR3 length: 16 residues. Study outcomes and limitations: IBD patients carried less diverse TCRbeta repertoires (inverse Simpson) than healthy co-twins.

Eight reactions per sample, run separately, yielded cDNA. Each of TCRalpha and TCRbeta cDNA went through two nested PCRs, lasting about 16 and 10 cycles. TCRdb re-called the 5' RACE reads and shows each CDR3 protein once, DNA omitted. The sample has over 110,000 distinct CDR3 sequences. V gene TRBV7-2 combines with J gene TRBJ1-4; the D gene TCRdb calls, TRBD1, cannot be checked with no DNA. The material sequenced was blood. The sequence was obtained from a human donor with ulcerative colitis or Crohn's disease, or a healthy co-twin of an affected twin (not recorded which). Here the CDR3 reads CASSLSKDSAGEKLFF.